The T cell receptor beta chain under discussion was sequenced for a study of cytotoxic CD8 clonotypes in ibrutinib-treated CLL. Using immunoSEQ multiplex PCR, the repertoire was profiled, and TCRdb retains in-frame clones only, with some absent. The sample lists approximately 150,000 clones; less than 85% were seen once. The CDR3 has 14 amino acids. V was trimmed by 1 base and J by 2 bases, leaving 9 bases between them. The germline gives CDR1 SGHRS, CDR2 YFSETQ. The input for sequencing was PBMCs, taken after 24 months of ibrutinib treatment. V and J are TRBV5-1 and TRBJ2-5, with D possibly matching TRBD1 (5 bases). This TCR derives from a human donor with chronic lymphocytic leukemia. CDR3 DNA sequence: TGCGCCAGCAGCTTGAACAGGCGGCAAGAGACCCAGTACTTC. It translates to CASSLNRRQETQYF.